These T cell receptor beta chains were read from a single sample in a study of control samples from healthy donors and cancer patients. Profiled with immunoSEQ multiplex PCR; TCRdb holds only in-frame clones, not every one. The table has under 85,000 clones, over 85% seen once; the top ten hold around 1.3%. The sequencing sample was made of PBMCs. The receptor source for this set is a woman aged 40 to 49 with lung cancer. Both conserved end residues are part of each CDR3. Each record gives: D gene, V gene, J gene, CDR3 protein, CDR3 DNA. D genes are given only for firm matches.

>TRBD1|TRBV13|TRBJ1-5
CASSPDRDQPQHF
TGTGCCAGCAGCCCCGACAGGGACCAGCCCCAGCATTTT
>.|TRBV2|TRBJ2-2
CASSEGRITGELFF
TGTGCCAGCAGTGAAGGAAGGATAACCGGGGAGCTGTTTTTT
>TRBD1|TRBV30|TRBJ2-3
CAWGQGRGDTQYF
TGTGCCTGGGGACAGGGGCGAGGGGATACGCAGTATTTT
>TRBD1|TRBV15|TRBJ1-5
CATSRDSGTGHNQPQHF
TGTGCCACCAGCAGAGATAGCGGGACAGGGCACAATCAGCCCCAGCATTTT
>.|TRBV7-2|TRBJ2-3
CASSLDINTQYF
TGTGCCAGCAGCTTAGATATAAATACGCAGTATTTT
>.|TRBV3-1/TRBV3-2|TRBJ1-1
CASSQDRGVGGEAFF
TGTGCCAGCAGCCAAGATAGGGGGGTCGGGGGGGAAGCTTTCTTT
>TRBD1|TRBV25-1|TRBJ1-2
CASSEARDSYGYTF
TGTGCCAGCAGTGAGGCTCGGGACAGCTATGGCTACACCTTC
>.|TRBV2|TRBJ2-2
CASSEAPTGELFF
TGTGCCAGCAGTGAAGCCCCGACCGGGGAGCTGTTTTTT
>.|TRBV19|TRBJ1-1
CASTPPHFAAEAFF
TGTGCCAGTACCCCCCCCCATTTTGCGGCTGAAGCTTTCTTT
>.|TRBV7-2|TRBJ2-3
CASSFGGTTDTQYF
TGTGCCAGCAGCTTTGGGGGCACGACAGATACGCAGTATTTT